This record looks at one TCR beta chain sequence and its context. Per germline, CDR1 SGHDN and CDR2 FVKESK. This CDR3 has 12 residues. The germline V and J ends were trimmed by 4 bases and 9 bases, with 12 bases remaining between them. The data were taken from a study of blood T cell repertoires in COVID-19. Study details: Italy, Spain and the United States were the sources of the convalescent and acute COVID-19 samples. PBMCs, B-cell-depleted T cells, or T cells were the source of the cDNA or gDNA that made up the material.

As handled by the study authors: Amplification with reference gene primers provided the estimates of nucleated cell counts. Sequencing was performed with immunoSEQ multiplex PCR; in TCRdb, only in-frame clones are kept and a portion is missing. V and J calls and clone size are those listed in that table; D and trimming were worked out from the DNA. The sample gives about 220,000 clones, 70% to 90% of which show up once; roughly 13% is in the top ten. The chain is built from TRBV14 and TRBJ1-2; D might be TRBD1 (5 bases). The clonotype originates from a human donor in a cohort sampled during active COVID-19. What was sequenced was peripheral blood. The CDR3 reads CASSRRGQSYTF. The CDR3 DNA follows: TGTGCCAGCAGCCGAAGGGGTCAAAGCTACACCTTC.